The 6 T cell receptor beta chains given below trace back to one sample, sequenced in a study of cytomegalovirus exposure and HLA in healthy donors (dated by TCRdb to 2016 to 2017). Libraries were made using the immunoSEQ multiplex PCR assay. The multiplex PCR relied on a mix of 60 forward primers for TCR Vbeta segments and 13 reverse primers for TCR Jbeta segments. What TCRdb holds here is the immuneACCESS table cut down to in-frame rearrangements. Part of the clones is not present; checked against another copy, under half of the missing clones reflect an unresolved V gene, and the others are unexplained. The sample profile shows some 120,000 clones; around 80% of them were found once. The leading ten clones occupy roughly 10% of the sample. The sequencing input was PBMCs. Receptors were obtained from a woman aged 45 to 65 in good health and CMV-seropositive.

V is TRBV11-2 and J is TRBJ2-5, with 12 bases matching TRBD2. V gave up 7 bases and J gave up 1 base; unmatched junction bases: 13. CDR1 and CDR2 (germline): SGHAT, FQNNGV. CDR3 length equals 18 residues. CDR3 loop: CASTPLGVTSGGQETQYF. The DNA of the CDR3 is TGTGCCAGCACACCTTTAGGAGTGACTAGCGGGGGCCAAGAGACCCAGTACTTC.

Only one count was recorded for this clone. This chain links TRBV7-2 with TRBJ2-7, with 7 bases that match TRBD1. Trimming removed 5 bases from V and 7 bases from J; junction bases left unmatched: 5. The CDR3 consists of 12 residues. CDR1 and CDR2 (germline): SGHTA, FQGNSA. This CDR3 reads CASSQYRGEQYF. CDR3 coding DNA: TGTGCCAGCAGCCAATACAGGGGAGAGCAGTACTTC.

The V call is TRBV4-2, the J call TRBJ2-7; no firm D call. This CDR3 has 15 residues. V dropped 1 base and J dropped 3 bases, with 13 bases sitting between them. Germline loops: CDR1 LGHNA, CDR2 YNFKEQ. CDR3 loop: CASSQGGTMNYEQYF. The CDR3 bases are TGTGCCAGCAGCCAAGGAGGTACAATGAACTACGAGCAGTACTTC.

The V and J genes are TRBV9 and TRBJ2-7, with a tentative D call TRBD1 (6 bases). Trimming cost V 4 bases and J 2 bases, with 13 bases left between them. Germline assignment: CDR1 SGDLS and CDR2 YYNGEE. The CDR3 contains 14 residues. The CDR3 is CASSSTGIAYEQYF. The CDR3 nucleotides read TGTGCCAGCAGCTCGACAGGAATTGCCTACGAGCAGTACTTC.

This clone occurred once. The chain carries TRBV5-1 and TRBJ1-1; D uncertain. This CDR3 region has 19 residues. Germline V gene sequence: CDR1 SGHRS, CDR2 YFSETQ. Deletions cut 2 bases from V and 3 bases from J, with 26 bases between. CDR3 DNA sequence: TGCGCCAGCAGCTTCGGAGGGTCGGGCCTCCCGCTCTCGCACACTGAAGCTTTCTTT. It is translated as CASSFGGSGLPLSHTEAFF. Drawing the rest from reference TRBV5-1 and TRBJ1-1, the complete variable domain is KAGVTQTPRYLIKTRGQQVTLSCSPISGHRSVSWYQQTPGQGLQFLFEYFSETQRNKGNFPGRFSGRQFSNSRSEMNVSTLELGDSALYLCASSFGGSGLPLSHTEAFFGQGTRLTVV.

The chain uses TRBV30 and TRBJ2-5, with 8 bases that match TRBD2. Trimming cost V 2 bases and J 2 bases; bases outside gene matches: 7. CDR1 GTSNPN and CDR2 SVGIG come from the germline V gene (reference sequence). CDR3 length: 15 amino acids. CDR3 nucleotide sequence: TGTGCCTGGAGTTTAGCGGGGACGGGGCAAGAGACCCAGTACTTC. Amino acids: CAWSLAGTGQETQYF.